This T cell receptor (beta chain) appears in the sequencing data of a study of patients and donors after allogeneic stem cell transplantation. TCRdb re-analysed the RT-PCR reads in MiXCR, keeping a single row per CDR3 protein. The repertoire has some 960,000 distinct CDR3 sequences, 18% of them found once; the top ten carry approximately 5.9%. From germline, CDR1 is SGHVS and CDR2 FNYEAQ. The CDR3 spans 13 residues. With 4 bases removed from V and 2 bases from J, the gap between germline ends came to 7 bases. Material: blood, either unsorted or a sorted T cell fraction (not recorded which). The sequence was collected from a human donor who was either an allogeneic HSCT recipient or a stem cell or donor lymphocyte infusion donor (not recorded which). It is not recorded whose cells these are; they may come from a transplant donor. V usage is TRBV7-6 and J usage is TRBJ2-3; D is uncertain. DNA of the CDR3: TGTGCCAGCAGCTCCCTGAACACAGATACGCAGTATTTT. It translates to CASSSLNTDTQYF. Combining the CDR3 with reference TRBV7-6 and TRBJ2-3 gives the whole variable domain GAGVSQSPRYKVTKRGQDVALRCDPISGHVSLYWYRQALGQGPEFLTYFNYEAQQDKSGLPNDRFSAERPEGSISTLTIQRTEQRDSAMYRCASSSLNTDTQYFGPGTRLTVL.